What follows are 14 T cell receptor beta chains derived from one specimen sequenced in a study of cytomegalovirus exposure and HLA in healthy donors. Profiling relied on immunoSEQ multiplex PCR, and the TCRdb table lists in-frame clones only, not all of them. The sample carries 70,000 or so clones, 94% recorded once. What was sequenced was PBMCs. The receptors come from a woman in her late teens or twenties in good health and CMV-seropositive.

The chain joins TRBV9 to TRBJ2-2; D perhaps matches TRBD2 (6 bases). Germline lookup yields CDR1 SGDLS and CDR2 YYNGEE. Trimming took off 4 bases at V and 7 bases at J, with 8 bases between the two ends. The CDR3 totals 12 residues. The CDR3: CASSFGGGELFF. The DNA for the CDR3 is TGTGCCAGCAGCTTCGGGGGCGGGGAGCTGTTTTTT.

The chain employs TRBV23-1 and TRBJ2-1; weak D call: TRBD2 (5 bases). TRBV23-1 is labeled an ORF, and its function is uncertain. V was cut by 4 bases and J by 3 bases, with 19 bases left in between. The CDR3 loop spans 17 amino acids. The CDR3 coding sequence is TGCGCCAGCAGTCCTCATTCACTAGGCCGCTTCTACAATGAGCAGTTCTTC. Translation gives CASSPHSLGRFYNEQFF.

CDR3 DNA sequence: TGTGCCAGCAGTTTACCCGGGTTTTTGGCAGGGGGTAACTATGGCTACACCTTC. This sequence encodes CASSLPGFLAGGNYGYTF. This rearrangement joins TRBV28 to TRBJ1-2; 7 nucleotides line up with TRBD1. The CDR3 loop spans 18 amino acids. Germline trimming cut 2 bases from V and 1 base from J; bases unmatched to any gene: 13. CDR1 MDHEN and CDR2 SYDVKM come from the germline V gene.

The CDR3 protein is CASSLGGDPGETQYF. The CDR3 DNA sequence: TGTGCCAGCAGCTTAGGCGGGGACCCAGGGGAGACCCAGTACTTC. V and J are TRBV11-3 and TRBJ2-5; D possibly corresponds to TRBD2 (6 bases). V was cut by 1 base and J by 5 bases, with 14 bases left in between. Germline CDR1 SGHNT, CDR2 YENEEA. The CDR3 sequence is 15 residues long.

This clone was detected a few times. The gene calls are TRBV6-6 and TRBJ2-7; 10 bases align to TRBD2. The CDR3 length is 14 residues. Germline CDR1 reads MNHNY; CDR2 reads SVGAGI (reference sequence). The V segment lost 0 bases and the J segment 12 bases; nucleotides outside the gene matches: 8. The CDR3 DNA follows: TGTGCCAGCAGTTACTCGGCTAGCGGGAGTTCCCCGTACTTC. The encoded protein is CASSYSASGSSPYF.

This rearrangement joins TRBV5-4 to TRBJ2-7; 8 bases agree with TRBD2. This CDR3 is built from 14 residues. The junction had 6 bases not matched to a gene; V was cut back by 2 bases and J by 5 bases. Looked up from germline, CDR1 is SGHNT and CDR2 is YYREEE (reference sequence). The CDR3 coding sequence is TGTGCCAGCAGCTTTTCGGGAGGGCCGGACGAGCAGTACTTC. Its protein is CASSFSGGPDEQYF.

The V gene is TRBV7-8, the J gene TRBJ2-1; the D gene is possibly TRBD2 (6 bases). This CDR3 is built from 15 residues. V lost 4 bases and J lost 0, with 10 bases in between. CDR1 is SGHVS, CDR2 FQNEAQ, per germline. CDR3 nucleotide sequence: TGTGCCAGCAGCTGGCTGACTAGCTCCTACAATGAGCAGTTCTTC. Translating gives CASSWLTSSYNEQFF. The full variable domain, completed using reference TRBV7-8 and TRBJ2-1, is GAGVSQSPRYKVAKRGQDVALRCDPISGHVSLFWYQQALGQGPEFLTYFQNEAQLDKSGLPSDRFFAERPEGSVSTLKIQRTQQEDSAVYLCASSWLTSSYNEQFFGPGTRLTVL.

This chain links TRBV18 with TRBJ2-3; D unresolved. Trimming took off 0 bases at V and 0 bases at J, with 10 bases between the two ends. The V gene's germline CDR1 is KGHSH and CDR2 LQKENI. The CDR3 totals 16 residues. CDR3 in DNA: TGTGCCAGCTCACCACCGTTCGCAGAAAGCACAGATACGCAGTATTTT. Its translation is CASSPPFAESTDTQYF.

J is TRBJ1-5 and V is TRBV4-3; 10 positions agree with TRBD1. The CDR3 runs 14 residues. The germline V gene encodes CDR1 LGHNA and CDR2 YSLEER. After removal of 4 bases from V and 6 bases from J, the junction contained 3 bases not matched to a gene. The chain's CDR3 is CASSLGTGVQPQHF. CDR3 nucleotide sequence: TGCGCCAGCAGCCTGGGGACAGGGGTTCAGCCCCAGCATTTT.

The CDR3 DNA is TGTGCCAGTCGCCGGGAGACCTATAGCAATCAGCCCCAGCATTTT. Its translation: CASRRETYSNQPQHF. V usage is TRBV19 and J usage is TRBJ1-5; D gene unclear. This CDR3 is built from 15 residues. Trimming left V 8 bases short and J 0 bases short, with 14 bases between. Germline CDR1 reads LNHDA; CDR2 reads SQIVND (reference sequence).

The genes are TRBV11-3 and TRBJ1-1; weak D call: TRBD1 (6 bases). CDR1 is SGHNT and CDR2 is YENEEA in the germline V gene. Trimming removed 5 bases at V and 11 bases at J, with 21 bases between. CDR3 size: 14 residues. The CDR3 bases are TGTGCCAGCAGCACAAGGGACACCCGGGTTGGGGCTTTCTTT. Translating gives CASSTRDTRVGAFF.

The V and J genes are TRBV5-1 and TRBJ2-3; D remains ambiguous. The V gene's germline CDR1 is SGHRS and CDR2 YFSETQ. This CDR3 comprises 16 residues. V was pared by 0 bases and J by 3 bases, with 14 bases between. CDR3 nucleotides: TGCGCCAGCAGCTTGGGGCAGTACACCCGAACAGATACGCAGTATTTT. This gives the protein CASSLGQYTRTDTQYF.

This rearrangement joins TRBV19 to TRBJ1-4; 7 nucleotides agree with TRBD1. The germline gives CDR1 LNHDA, CDR2 SQIVND (reference sequence). V lost 10 bases, J lost 7 bases, and 12 bases stayed unmatched. The CDR3 is 14 residues long. This CDR3 reads CATGGRQGSEKLFF. The CDR3 DNA reads as TGTGCCACTGGGGGAAGACAGGGTAGTGAAAAACTGTTTTTT.

The chain uses TRBV6-1 and TRBJ2-7; D may be TRBD1 (6 bases). Germline CDR1 and CDR2: MNHNS and SASEGT. V shed 6 bases and J shed 3 bases, with 12 bases lying between them. The CDR3 runs 13 residues. The CDR3 coding sequence is TGTGCCAGCAGCCCAGGGGATTTCTACGAGCAGTACTTC. It translates to CASSPGDFYEQYF.